These T cell receptor beta chains were read from a single sample in a study of cytomegalovirus exposure and HLA in healthy donors. Profiling relied on immunoSEQ multiplex PCR, and the TCRdb table lists in-frame clones only, not all of them. The sample yields about 120,000 clones, over 60% seen once. Sequencing input: PBMCs. Every receptor here comes from a woman aged 18-29 years in good health and CMV-seropositive. Each CDR3 is given with its conserved first and last residue. A D gene is named only where the DNA matches it firmly. Size values are once, few and many counts, or a class for expanded clones, and some rows have none.

v_call: TRBV28; clone_size: NA; j_call: TRBJ1-1; d_call: NA; cdr3_nt: TGTGCCAGCAGTTTAGCACAGACTAGTAACACTGAAGCTTTCTTT; cdr3_aa: CASSLAQTSNTEAFF
v_call: TRBV18; clone_size: NA; j_call: TRBJ2-2; d_call: NA; cdr3_nt: TGTGCCAGCTCACCGGACTTAAACACCGGGGAGCTGTTTTTT; cdr3_aa: CASSPDLNTGELFF
v_call: TRBV6-1; clone_size: NA; j_call: TRBJ1-5; d_call: NA; cdr3_nt: TGTGCCAGCGCCCGCGGCGGCCTCATCGAGGCCCAGCATTTT; cdr3_aa: CASARGGLIEAQHF
v_call: TRBV9; clone_size: NA; j_call: TRBJ1-1; d_call: NA; cdr3_nt: TGTGCCAGCAGCGGCGTGCGGGTCTCGAACACTGAAGCTTTCTTT; cdr3_aa: CASSGVRVSNTEAFF
v_call: TRBV19; clone_size: NA; j_call: TRBJ2-7; d_call: NA; cdr3_nt: TGTGCCAGTAGTGCGAGGACAGTCGATACCTACGAGCAGTACTTC; cdr3_aa: CASSARTVDTYEQYF
v_call: TRBV10-3; clone_size: NA; j_call: TRBJ2-2; d_call: TRBD1; cdr3_nt: TGTGCCATCAGACCGGGACAGGGGTACATCGGGGAGCTGTTTTTT; cdr3_aa: CAIRPGQGYIGELFF
v_call: TRBV18; clone_size: NA; j_call: TRBJ2-7; d_call: NA; cdr3_nt: TGTGCCAGCTCACCGACTTCCTCGACAGATTCCTACGAGCAGTACTTC; cdr3_aa: CASSPTSSTDSYEQYF
v_call: TRBV5-1; clone_size: NA; j_call: TRBJ2-4; d_call: NA; cdr3_nt: TGCGCCAGCAGCTCTATATCAGGGGGGAAAAACATTCAGTACTTC; cdr3_aa: CASSSISGGKNIQYF
v_call: TRBV5-6; clone_size: NA; j_call: TRBJ2-1; d_call: NA; cdr3_nt: TGTGCCAGCAGCCACCTCCGGGACAACCAGAACCCCTACAATGAGCAGTTCTTC; cdr3_aa: CASSHLRDNQNPYNEQFF
v_call: TRBV5-5; clone_size: NA; j_call: TRBJ2-4; d_call: TRBD2; cdr3_nt: TGTGCCAGCAGCTTGCTAATAGCGGGAGGGGGAGACATTCAGTACTTC; cdr3_aa: CASSLLIAGGGDIQYF
v_call: TRBV28; clone_size: NA; j_call: TRBJ1-3; d_call: TRBD1; cdr3_nt: TGTGCCAGCAGTCTGGGGACAGGGGCTGGAAACACCATATATTTT; cdr3_aa: CASSLGTGAGNTIYF
v_call: TRBV5-1; clone_size: NA; j_call: TRBJ1-3; d_call: NA; cdr3_nt: TGCGCCAGCAGCTTATCCTCTTCTGGAAACACCATATATTTT; cdr3_aa: CASSLSSSGNTIYF
v_call: TRBV5-1; clone_size: NA; j_call: TRBJ1-2; d_call: NA; cdr3_nt: TGCGCCAGCAAACCCTACGACGGTAACTATGGCTACATCTTC; cdr3_aa: CASKPYDGNYGYIF
v_call: TRBV30; clone_size: NA; j_call: TRBJ1-1; d_call: TRBD1; cdr3_nt: TGTGCCTCTACGGGACAGGAACTGAACACTGAAGCTTTCTTT; cdr3_aa: CASTGQELNTEAFF
v_call: TRBV10-1; clone_size: NA; j_call: TRBJ2-5; d_call: TRBD1; cdr3_nt: TGCGCCAGCAGTGCCGGACAGGCGGGCGGGACCCAGTACTTC; cdr3_aa: CASSAGQAGGTQYF
v_call: TRBV19; clone_size: few; j_call: TRBJ1-2; d_call: NA; cdr3_nt: TGTGCCAGTACTGACAGCGTCTATGGCTACACCTTC; cdr3_aa: CASTDSVYGYTF